This T cell receptor (beta chain) appears in the sequencing data of a study of blood T cell repertoires in COVID-19. Overall study: Acute and convalescent COVID-19 specimens originated in the United States, Italy and Spain.

Original analysis: From reference gene primer amplification, estimates of nucleated cell counts were derived. Data came from immunoSEQ multiplex PCR; TCRdb stores just in-frame clones and leaves some out. That table is the source of V, J and clone size, and D and trimming were worked out from the DNA. The repertoire includes some 120,000 clones, around four fifths of them detected once, and under 6% sits in the top ten. The CDR3 spans 13 residues. The V segment lost 8 bases and the J segment 5 bases; nucleotides outside the gene matches: 4. The V gene's germline CDR1 is ENHRY and CDR2 SYGVKD. The chain employs TRBV10-3 and TRBJ2-2; 8 bases align to TRBD1. The specimen was peripheral blood. This clonotype was sampled from a man older than 75 with active or convalescent COVID-19. The chain's CDR3 is CAIGQGPTGELFF. CDR3 nucleotide sequence: TGTGCCATCGGACAGGGTCCGACCGGGGAGCTGTTTTTT.